The T cell receptor beta chain described here comes from a study of blood T cell repertoires in COVID-19. Study at large: Both acute and convalescent COVID-19 samples were obtained from the United States, Italy and Spain.

The participants were between about 18 and 89 years old and came from 20 to 30 US areas. Participants classified as exposed had met a COVID-19 case within 2 weeks before study entry. Original data processing: The authors estimated nucleated cell counts from reference gene primer amplification. Only in-frame clones appear in the TCRdb table, and some are missing; sequencing was by immunoSEQ multiplex PCR. The DNA gave D and trimming, while V, J and clone size come from that table. This sample yields 330,000 or so clones, of which about nine tenths are seen a single time; approximately 0.93% belongs to the top ten. Germline V lookup: CDR1 MDHEN, CDR2 SYDVKM. Trimming removed 8 bases from V and 1 base from J; junction bases left unmatched: 8. The CDR3 runs 14 residues.

The sequence was obtained from a woman under 40 who had been exposed to COVID-19. This chain joins TRBV28 and TRBJ2-7, with TRBD1 matching over 7 bases. Sequencing input: PBMCs or T cells enriched from blood (not recorded which). The CDR3 here is CASGQTGPSYEQYF. CDR3 bases: TGTGCCAGCGGACAGACAGGGCCTTCCTACGAGCAGTACTTC.